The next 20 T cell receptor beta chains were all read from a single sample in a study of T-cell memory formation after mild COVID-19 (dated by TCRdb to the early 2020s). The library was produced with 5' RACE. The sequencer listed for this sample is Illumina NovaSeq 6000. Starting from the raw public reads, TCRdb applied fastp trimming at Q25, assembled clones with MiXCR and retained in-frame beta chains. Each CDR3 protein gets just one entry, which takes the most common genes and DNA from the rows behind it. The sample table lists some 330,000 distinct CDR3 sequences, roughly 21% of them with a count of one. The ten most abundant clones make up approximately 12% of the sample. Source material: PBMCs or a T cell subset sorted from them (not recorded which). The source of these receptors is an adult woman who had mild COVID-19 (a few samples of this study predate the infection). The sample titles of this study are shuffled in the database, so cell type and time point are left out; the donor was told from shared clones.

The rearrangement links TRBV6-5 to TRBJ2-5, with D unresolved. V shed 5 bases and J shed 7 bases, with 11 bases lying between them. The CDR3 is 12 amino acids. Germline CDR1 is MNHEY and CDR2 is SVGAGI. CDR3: CASSPNPPTQYF. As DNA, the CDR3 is TGTGCCAGCAGTCCTAACCCCCCGACCCAGTACTTC.

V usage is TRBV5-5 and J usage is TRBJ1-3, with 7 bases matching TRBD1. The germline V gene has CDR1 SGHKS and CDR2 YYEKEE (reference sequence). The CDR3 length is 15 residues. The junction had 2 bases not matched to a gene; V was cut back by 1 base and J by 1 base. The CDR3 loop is CASSLWGQSGNTIYF. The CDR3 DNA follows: TGTGCCAGCAGCTTGTGGGGACAGTCTGGAAACACCATATATTTT.

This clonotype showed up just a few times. The CDR3 bases are TGTGCCAGCAGCTTGGGACAGGGAGAGGACGAGCAGTACTTC. Translated: CASSLGQGEDEQYF. The chain links TRBV5-6 to TRBJ2-7, with 7 bases lining up with TRBD1. With 0 bases clipped from V and 5 bases from J, the junction kept 5 bases outside the gene matches. Germline loops: CDR1 SGHDT, CDR2 YYEEEE. This CDR3 spans 14 amino acids. Complete variable domain (other parts from reference TRBV5-6 and TRBJ2-7): DAGVTQSPTHLIKTRGQQVTLRCSPKSGHDTVSWYQQALGQGPQFIFQYYEEEERQRGNFPDRFSGHQFPNYSSELNVNALLLGDSALYLCASSLGQGEDEQYFGPGTRLTVT.

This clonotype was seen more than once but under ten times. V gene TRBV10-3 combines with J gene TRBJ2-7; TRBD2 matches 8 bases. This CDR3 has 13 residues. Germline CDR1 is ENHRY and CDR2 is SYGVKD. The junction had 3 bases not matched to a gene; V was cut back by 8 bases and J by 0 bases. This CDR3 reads CAILSGDSYEQYF. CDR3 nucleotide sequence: TGTGCCATCCTTAGCGGGGACTCCTACGAGCAGTACTTC.

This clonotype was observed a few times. The CDR3 sequence: CASSHTRGEQYF. CDR3 nucleotide sequence: TGCGCCAGCAGCCACACCCGGGGCGAGCAGTACTTC. V is TRBV4-1 and J is TRBJ2-7; D possibly corresponds to TRBD2 (5 bases). The CDR3 is 12 residues long. V lost 3 bases to trimming and J lost 6 bases, with 9 bases between them. Germline V lookup: CDR1 MGHRA, CDR2 YSYEKL.

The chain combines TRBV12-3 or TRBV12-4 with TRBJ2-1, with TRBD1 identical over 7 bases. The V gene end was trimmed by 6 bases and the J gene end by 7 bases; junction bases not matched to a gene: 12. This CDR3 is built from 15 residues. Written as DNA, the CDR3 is TGTGCCAGCAGGGCTGATACAGGGGTTAGAAATGAGCAGTTCTTC. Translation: CASRADTGVRNEQFF.

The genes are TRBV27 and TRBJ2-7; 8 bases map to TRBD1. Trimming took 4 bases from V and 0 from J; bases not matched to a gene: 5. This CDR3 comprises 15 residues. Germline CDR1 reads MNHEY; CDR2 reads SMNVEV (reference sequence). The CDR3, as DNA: TGTGCCAGCAGTTCGAGGGACAGGCGCTCCTACGAGCAGTACTTC. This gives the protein CASSSRDRRSYEQYF.

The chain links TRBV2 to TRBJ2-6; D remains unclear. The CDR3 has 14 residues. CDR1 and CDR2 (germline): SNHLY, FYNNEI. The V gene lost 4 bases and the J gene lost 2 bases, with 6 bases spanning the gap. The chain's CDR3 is CASSVSTGANVLTF. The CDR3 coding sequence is TGTGCCAGCAGTGTGTCTACTGGGGCCAACGTCCTGACTTTC.

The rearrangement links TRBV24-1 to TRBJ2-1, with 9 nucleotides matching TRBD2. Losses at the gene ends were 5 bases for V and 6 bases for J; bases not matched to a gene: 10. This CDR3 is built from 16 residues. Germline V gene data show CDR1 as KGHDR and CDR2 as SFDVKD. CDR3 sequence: CATSGSFGTSLNEQFF. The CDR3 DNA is TGTGCCACCAGTGGTTCATTCGGGACTAGCCTCAATGAGCAGTTCTTC.

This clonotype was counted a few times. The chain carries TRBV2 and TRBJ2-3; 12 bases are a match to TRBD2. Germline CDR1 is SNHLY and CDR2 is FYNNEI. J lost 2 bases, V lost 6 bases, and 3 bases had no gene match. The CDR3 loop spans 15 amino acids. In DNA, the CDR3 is TGTGCCAGCAGCTGGACTAGCGGGGACACAGATACGCAGTATTTT. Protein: CASSWTSGDTDTQYF.

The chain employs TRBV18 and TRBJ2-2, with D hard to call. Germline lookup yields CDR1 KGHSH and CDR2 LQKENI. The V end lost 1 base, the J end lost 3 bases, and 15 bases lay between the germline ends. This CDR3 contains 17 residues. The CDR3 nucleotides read TGTGCCAGCTCACCACTGCAGACCCTTGTACACACCGGGGAGCTGTTTTTT. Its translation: CASSPLQTLVHTGELFF.

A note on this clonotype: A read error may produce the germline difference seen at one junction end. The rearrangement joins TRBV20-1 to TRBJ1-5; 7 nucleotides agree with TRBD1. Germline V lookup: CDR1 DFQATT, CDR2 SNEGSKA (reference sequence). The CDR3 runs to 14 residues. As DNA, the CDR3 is TGCAGTGTACTAGACAGGGAGAGCAATCAGCCCCAGAATTTT. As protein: CSVLDRESNQPQNF.

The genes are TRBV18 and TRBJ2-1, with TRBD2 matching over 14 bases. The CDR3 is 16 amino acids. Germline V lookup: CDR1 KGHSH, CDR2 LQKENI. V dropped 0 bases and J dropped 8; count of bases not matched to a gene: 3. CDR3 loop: CASSPPRLAGGDEQFF. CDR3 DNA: TGTGCCAGCTCACCACCGCGACTAGCGGGAGGGGATGAGCAGTTCTTC.

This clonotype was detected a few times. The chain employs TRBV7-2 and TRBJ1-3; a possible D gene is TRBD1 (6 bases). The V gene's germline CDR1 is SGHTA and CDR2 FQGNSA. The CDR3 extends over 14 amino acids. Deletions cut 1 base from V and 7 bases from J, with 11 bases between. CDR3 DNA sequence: TGTGCCAGCAGCTTAGGGCAGGGGAGTAACACCATATATTTT. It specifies CASSLGQGSNTIYF.

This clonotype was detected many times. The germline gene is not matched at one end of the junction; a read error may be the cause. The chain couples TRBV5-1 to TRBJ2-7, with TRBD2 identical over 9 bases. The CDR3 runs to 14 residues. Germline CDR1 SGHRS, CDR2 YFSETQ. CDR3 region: CASSLASGTYEQYF. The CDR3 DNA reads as TGTGCCAGCAGCTTAGCTAGCGGGACCTACGAGCAGTACTTC.

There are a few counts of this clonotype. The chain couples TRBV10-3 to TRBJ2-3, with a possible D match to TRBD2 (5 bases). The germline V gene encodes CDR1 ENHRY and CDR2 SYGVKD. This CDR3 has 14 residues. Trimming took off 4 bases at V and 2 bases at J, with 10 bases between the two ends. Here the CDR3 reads CAISAPGNTDTQYF. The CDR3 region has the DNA TGTGCCATCAGTGCCCCCGGGAACACAGATACGCAGTATTTT.

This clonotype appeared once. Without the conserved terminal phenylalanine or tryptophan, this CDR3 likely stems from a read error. CDR3: CASSAGTGGAEAFS. In nucleotides, the CDR3 is TGTGCCAGCAGCGCTGGTACCGGAGGGGCTGAAGCTTTCTCT. This chain connects TRBV5-5 to TRBJ1-1; the D gene is possibly TRBD1 (5 bases). The CDR3 has 14 amino acids. CDR1 and CDR2 from the germline V gene are SGHKS and YYEKEE (reference sequence). The germline V and J ends were trimmed by 4 bases and 6 bases, with 16 bases remaining between them.

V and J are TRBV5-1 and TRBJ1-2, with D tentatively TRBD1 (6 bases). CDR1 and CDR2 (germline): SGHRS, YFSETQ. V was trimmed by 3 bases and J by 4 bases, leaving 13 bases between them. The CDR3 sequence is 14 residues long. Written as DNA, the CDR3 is TGCGCCAGCAGCTCAGAACAGGGTTCCTATGGCTACACCTTC. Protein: CASSSEQGSYGYTF.

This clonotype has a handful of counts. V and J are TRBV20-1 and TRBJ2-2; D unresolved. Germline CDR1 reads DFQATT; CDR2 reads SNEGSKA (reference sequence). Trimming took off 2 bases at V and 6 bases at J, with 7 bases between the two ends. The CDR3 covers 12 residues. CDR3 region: CSARPVPGELFF. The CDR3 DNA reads TGCAGTGCTAGACCCGTTCCCGGGGAGCTGTTTTTT.

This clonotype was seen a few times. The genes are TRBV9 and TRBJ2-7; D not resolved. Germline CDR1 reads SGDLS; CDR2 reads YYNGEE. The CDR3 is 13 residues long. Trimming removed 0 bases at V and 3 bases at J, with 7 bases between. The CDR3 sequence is CASSVGQFYEQYF. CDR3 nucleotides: TGTGCCAGCAGCGTAGGCCAGTTCTACGAGCAGTACTTC.